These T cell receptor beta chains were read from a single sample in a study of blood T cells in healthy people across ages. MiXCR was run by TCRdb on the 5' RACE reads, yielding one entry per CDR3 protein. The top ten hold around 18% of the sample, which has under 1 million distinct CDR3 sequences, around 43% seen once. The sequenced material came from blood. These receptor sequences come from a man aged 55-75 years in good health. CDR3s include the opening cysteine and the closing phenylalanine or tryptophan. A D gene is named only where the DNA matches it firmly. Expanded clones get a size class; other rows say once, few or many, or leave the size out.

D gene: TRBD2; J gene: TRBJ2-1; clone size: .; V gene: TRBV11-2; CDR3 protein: CASSSIAGANEQFF; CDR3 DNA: TGTGCCAGCAGCTCAATAGCGGGGGCCAATGAGCAGTTCTTC
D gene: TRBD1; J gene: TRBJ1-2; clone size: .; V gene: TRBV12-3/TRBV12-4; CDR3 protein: CASSHGTGTAYGYTF; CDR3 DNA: TGTGCCAGCAGCCATGGTACCGGGACAGCCTATGGCTACACCTTC
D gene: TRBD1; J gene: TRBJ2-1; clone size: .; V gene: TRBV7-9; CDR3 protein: CASSLSTGGTEQFF; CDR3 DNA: TGTGCCAGCAGCTTGAGTACAGGGGGCACTGAGCAGTTCTTC
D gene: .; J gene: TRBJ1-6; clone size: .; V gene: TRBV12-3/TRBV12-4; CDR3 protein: CASRTADYNSPLHF; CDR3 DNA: TGTGCCAGCAGAACAGCAGACTATAATTCACCCCTCCACTTT
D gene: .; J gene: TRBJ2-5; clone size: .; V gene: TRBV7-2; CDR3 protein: CASSLGGMQETQYF; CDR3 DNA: TGTGCCAGCAGCTTAGGGGGGATGCAAGAGACCCAGTACTTC
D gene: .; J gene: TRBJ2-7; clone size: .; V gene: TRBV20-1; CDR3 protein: CSARDQQKRLDEQYF; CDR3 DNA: TGCAGTGCTAGAGATCAACAAAAAAGGCTAGACGAGCAGTACTTC
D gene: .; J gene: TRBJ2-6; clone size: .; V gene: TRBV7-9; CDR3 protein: CASSSPDSGANVLTF; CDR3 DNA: TGTGCCAGCAGCTCCCCAGACTCTGGGGCCAACGTCCTGACTTTC
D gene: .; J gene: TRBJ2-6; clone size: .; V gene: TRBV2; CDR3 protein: CASSAPGRSSGANVLTF; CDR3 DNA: TGTGCCAGCAGTGCTCCGGGACGGAGCTCTGGGGCCAACGTCCTGACTTTC
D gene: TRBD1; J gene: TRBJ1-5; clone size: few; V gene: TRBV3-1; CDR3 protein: CASGDRVQPQHF; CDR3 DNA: TGTGCCAGCGGAGACAGGGTTCAGCCCCAGCATTTT
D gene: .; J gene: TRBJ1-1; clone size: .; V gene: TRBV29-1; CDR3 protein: CSVETVQNTEAFF; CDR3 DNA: TGCAGCGTTGAAACGGTCCAGAACACTGAAGCTTTCTTT
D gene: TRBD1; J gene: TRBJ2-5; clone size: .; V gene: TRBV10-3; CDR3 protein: CAISESFGTGGASKTQYF; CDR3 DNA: TGTGCCATCAGTGAGAGTTTTGGAACAGGGGGCGCGTCAAAGACCCAGTACTTC
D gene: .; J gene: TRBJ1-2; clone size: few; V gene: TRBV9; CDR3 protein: CASSPGRNGYTF; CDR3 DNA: TGTGCCAGCAGCCCAGGACGAAACGGCTACACCTTC
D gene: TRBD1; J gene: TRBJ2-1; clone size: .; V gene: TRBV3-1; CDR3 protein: CASNLGDRGDNEQFF; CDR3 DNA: TGTGCCAGCAACCTCGGGGACAGGGGGGATAATGAGCAGTTCTTC
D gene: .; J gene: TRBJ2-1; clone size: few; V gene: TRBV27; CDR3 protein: CASSLSGGTYNERFF; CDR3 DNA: TGTGCCAGCAGTTTATCCGGGGGTACTTACAATGAGCGGTTCTTC
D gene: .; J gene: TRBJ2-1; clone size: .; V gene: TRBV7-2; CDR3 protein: CASSLDRSNEQFF; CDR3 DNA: TGTGCCAGCAGCTTAGATAGGAGCAATGAGCAGTTCTTC
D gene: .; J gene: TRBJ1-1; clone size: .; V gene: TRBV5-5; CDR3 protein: CASSRTGVPNTEAFF; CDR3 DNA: TGTGCCAGCAGCCGTACCGGGGTTCCGAACACTGAAGCTTTCTTT
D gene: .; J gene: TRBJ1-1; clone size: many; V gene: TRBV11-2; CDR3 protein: CASSQIPFGEAFF; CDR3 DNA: TGTGCCAGCAGCCAAATCCCCTTCGGTGAAGCTTTCTTT
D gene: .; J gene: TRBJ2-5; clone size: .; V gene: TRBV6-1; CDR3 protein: CASSEETRRPETQYF; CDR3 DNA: TGTGCCAGCAGTGAAGAAACTAGGAGGCCAGAGACCCAGTACTTC
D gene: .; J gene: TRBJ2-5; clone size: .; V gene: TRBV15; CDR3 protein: CAASRDHRLSQETQYF; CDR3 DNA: TGTGCCGCCAGCAGAGATCATCGCCTTTCCCAAGAGACCCAGTACTTC
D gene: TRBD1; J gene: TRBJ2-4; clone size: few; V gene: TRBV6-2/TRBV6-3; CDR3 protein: CASSTGATQYF; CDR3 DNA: TGTGCCAGCAGCACAGGGGCGACACAGTACTTC
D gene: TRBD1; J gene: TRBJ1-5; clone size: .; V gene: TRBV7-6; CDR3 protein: CASSAGTGRIQPQHF; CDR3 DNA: TGTGCCAGCAGCGCCGGGACAGGGCGTATCCAGCCCCAGCATTTT
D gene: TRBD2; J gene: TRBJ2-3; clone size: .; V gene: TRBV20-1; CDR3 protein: CSVRAGGLETQYF; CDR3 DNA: TGCAGTGTCCGAGCGGGGGGGCTAGAAACGCAGTATTTT
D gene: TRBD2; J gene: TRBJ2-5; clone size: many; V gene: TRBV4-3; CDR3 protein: CASSSSGGAVKETQYF; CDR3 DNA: TGCGCCAGCAGCTCTAGCGGGGGGGCAGTAAAAGAGACCCAGTACTTC
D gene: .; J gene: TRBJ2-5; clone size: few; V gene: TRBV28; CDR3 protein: CASSSFVTGDVKSETQYF; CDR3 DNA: TGTGCCAGCAGTTCATTTGTAACAGGAGATGTCAAGTCAGAGACCCAGTACTTC
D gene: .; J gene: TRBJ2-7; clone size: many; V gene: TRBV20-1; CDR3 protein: CSARSSGGEQYF; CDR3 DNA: TGCAGTGCTAGGAGTTCGGGTGGCGAGCAGTACTTC
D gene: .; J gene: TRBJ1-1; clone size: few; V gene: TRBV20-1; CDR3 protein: CSASQIGYTEAFF; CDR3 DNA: TGCAGTGCCAGCCAGATCGGGTACACTGAAGCTTTCTTT
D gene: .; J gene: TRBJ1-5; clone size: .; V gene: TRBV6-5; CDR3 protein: CASRPGHSSNQPQHF; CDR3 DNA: TGTGCCAGCAGACCGGGACATTCTAGCAATCAGCCCCAGCATTTT
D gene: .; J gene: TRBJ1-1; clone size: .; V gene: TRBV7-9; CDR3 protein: CASSFWTDNTEAFF; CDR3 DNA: TGTGCCAGCAGCTTTTGGACGGATAACACTGAAGCTTTCTTT
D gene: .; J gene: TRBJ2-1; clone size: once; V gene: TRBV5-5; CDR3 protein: CASRVQGGGGEQFF; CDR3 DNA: TGTGCCAGCAGGGTTCAGGGGGGTGGGGGTGAGCAGTTCTTC